This T cell receptor (beta chain) was sequenced during a study of blood T cells in healthy people across ages. Whole-study findings and limits: The donors' CMV status was not determined, possibly confounding changes in expanded clonotypes. Per-million-T-cell TCR beta diversity fell roughly linearly with age.

A note on this clonotype: The antigen remains undetermined.

Together with a sample-barcoded 5' primer, a J-beta primer mix was included in a second PCR lasting 7 to 11 cycles. TCRdb reprocessed the 5' RACE reads via MiXCR and lists one record per CDR3 protein. The table lists hundreds of thousands of distinct CDR3 sequences, around 28% of them singletons. Trimming cost V 2 bases and J 4 bases, with 11 bases left between them. The CDR3 contains 15 residues. The germline gives CDR1 SGHTA, CDR2 FQGTGA. Researchers collected around 10 milliliters of peripheral blood from every single donor. Isolation recovered at least 6.5 million PBMCs from every sample. The chain recombines TRBV7-3 with TRBJ1-4, with D perhaps TRBD1 (5 bases). The clonotype was recovered from a woman older than 75 in good health. Sequences were obtained from blood. CDR3 residues: CASSLYAGRNEKLFF. CDR3 bases: TGTGCCAGCAGCTTATATGCAGGGCGTAATGAAAAACTGTTTTTT.